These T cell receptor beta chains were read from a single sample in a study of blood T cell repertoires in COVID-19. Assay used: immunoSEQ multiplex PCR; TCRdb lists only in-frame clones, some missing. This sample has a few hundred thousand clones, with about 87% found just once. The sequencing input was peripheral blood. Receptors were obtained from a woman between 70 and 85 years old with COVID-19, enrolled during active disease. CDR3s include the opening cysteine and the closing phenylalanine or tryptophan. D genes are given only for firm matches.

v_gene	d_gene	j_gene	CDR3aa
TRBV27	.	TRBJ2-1	CASSLGAYNEQFF
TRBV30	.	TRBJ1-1	CAWGSGANTEAFF
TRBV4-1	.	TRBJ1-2	CASSQDFTAYNYGYTF
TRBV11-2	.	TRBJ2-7	CASSPHPIGGVSEQYF
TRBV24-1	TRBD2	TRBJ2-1	CATSDLSGKKQFF
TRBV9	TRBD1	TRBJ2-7	CASSAGTVYEQYF
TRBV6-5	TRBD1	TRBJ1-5	CASRTSGGANQPQHF
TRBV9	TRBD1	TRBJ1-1	CASRRTGGPLNTEAFF
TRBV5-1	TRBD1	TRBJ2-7	CASSPRQGGSYEQYF
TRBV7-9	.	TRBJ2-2	CASSFEGGARSTGELFF
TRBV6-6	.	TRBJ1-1	CASSYSKQNTEAFF
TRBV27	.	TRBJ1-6	CASRPSITSSYNSPLHF
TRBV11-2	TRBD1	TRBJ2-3	CASSDRDRGTDTQYF
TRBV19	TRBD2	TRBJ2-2	CASWEGRNTGELFF
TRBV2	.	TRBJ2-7	CASSAQISYEQYF
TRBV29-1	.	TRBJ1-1	CSGTKNMNTEAFF
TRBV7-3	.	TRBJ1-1	CASSLTRRAGQAFF
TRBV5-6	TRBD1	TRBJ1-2	CASSFLTGVAGYTF
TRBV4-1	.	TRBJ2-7	CASSQGIVEDYEQYF
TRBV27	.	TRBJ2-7	CASSLHGNEQYF
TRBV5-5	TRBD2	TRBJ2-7	CASSPGALGLADYEQYF
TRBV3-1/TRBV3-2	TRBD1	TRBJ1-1	CASSRQGVGAFF
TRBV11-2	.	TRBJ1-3	CASTATRGAGNTIYF
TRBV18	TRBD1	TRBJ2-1	CASSRNRDRGFNEQFF
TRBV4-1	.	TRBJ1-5	CASSQDFESGAGQPQHF
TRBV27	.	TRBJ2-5	CASRRLETQYF
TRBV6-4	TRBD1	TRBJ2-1	CASSDSYGQGLDEQFF
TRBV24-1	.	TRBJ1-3	CATGQGLPGNTIYF
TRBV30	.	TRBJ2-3	CAWARLETQYF
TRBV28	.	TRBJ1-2	CASSLSYRGIGYGYTF
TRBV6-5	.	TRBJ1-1	CASSRGVTEAFF
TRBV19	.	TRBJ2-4	CASSMWGEPKNIQYF
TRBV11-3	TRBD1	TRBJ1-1	CASSPRTGSHTEAFF
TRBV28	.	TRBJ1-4	CASSLGGLNEKLFF
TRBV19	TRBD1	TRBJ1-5	CASSMGTGPQPQHF
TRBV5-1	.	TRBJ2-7	CASSAGYEQYF
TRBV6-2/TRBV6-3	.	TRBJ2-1	CASSYGQGRGGPYNEQFF
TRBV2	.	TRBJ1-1	CASSPQGYTEAFF
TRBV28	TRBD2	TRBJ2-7	CASSLSGTNSYEQYF
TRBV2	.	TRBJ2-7	CASYGDPYEQYF
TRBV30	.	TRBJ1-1	CAWRRDFPEAFF
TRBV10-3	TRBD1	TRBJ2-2	CAIRQGNTGELFF
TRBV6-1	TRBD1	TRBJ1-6	CASSERQGGYNSPLHF
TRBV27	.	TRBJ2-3	CASSPRSYPSTDTQYF
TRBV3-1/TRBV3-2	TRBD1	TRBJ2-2	CASSRDRPANTGELFF
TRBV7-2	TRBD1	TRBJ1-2	CASSSLATGGHGYTF
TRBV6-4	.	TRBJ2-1	CASSVARADYNEQFF
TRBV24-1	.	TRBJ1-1	CATSGGGLGTEAFF
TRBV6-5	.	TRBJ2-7	CASTPPSSYEQYF
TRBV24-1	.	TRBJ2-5	CATSRDQETQYF